This is a list of T cell receptor beta chains from one sample in a study of shared clonotypes between healthy human individuals. Sequencing used immunoSEQ multiplex PCR; TCRdb keeps in-frame clones, though not all of them. The profile shows about 2.4 million clones, approximately 93% of them singletons. The sample consisted of naive CD4+ T cells from PBMCs. The receptors originated from a man between 18 and 35 years old in good health. Some clones in this sample may be carry-over from other donors' samples. CDR3s include the opening cysteine and the closing phenylalanine or tryptophan. The order of the fields is D gene, V gene, clone size, J gene, CDR3 protein, CDR3 DNA. D genes are given only for firm matches. For some rows the clone size is stated as once, few or many, or as a class when expanded; others skip it.

d_gene: .
v_gene: TRBV28
abundance: .
j_gene: TRBJ1-2
CDR3aa: CASSPRAVQDGYTF
CDR3nt: TGTGCCAGCAGTCCCCGAGCAGTTCAGGATGGCTACACCTTC

d_gene: .
v_gene: TRBV27
abundance: .
j_gene: TRBJ1-5
CDR3aa: CASSLQGWTQPQHF
CDR3nt: TGTGCCAGCAGCCTCCAAGGTTGGACTCAGCCCCAGCATTTT

d_gene: .
v_gene: TRBV2
abundance: .
j_gene: TRBJ2-1
CDR3aa: CASRIARENEQFF
CDR3nt: TGTGCCAGCAGGATAGCGCGGGAAAATGAGCAGTTCTTC

d_gene: .
v_gene: TRBV7-2
abundance: once
j_gene: TRBJ1-1
CDR3aa: CASSLEGSGRGLTEAFF
CDR3nt: TGTGCCAGCAGCTTAGAAGGGAGTGGCAGGGGCTTGACTGAAGCTTTCTTT

d_gene: .
v_gene: TRBV7-2
abundance: .
j_gene: TRBJ2-3
CDR3aa: CASSLVSADTQYF
CDR3nt: TGTGCCAGCAGCTTAGTTTCTGCAGATACGCAGTATTTT

d_gene: .
v_gene: TRBV15
abundance: .
j_gene: TRBJ1-5
CDR3aa: CATSRVGNQPQHF
CDR3nt: TGTGCCACCAGCAGAGTAGGCAATCAGCCCCAGCATTTT

d_gene: .
v_gene: TRBV5-1
abundance: .
j_gene: TRBJ2-1
CDR3aa: CASSSGPSLSDEQFF
CDR3nt: TGCGCCAGCAGCTCGGGTCCCTCCCTCTCGGATGAGCAGTTCTTC

d_gene: .
v_gene: TRBV7-2
abundance: .
j_gene: TRBJ1-1
CDR3aa: CASSFRRNTEAFF
CDR3nt: TGTGCCAGCAGTTTCCGCAGGAACACTGAAGCTTTCTTT

d_gene: .
v_gene: TRBV6-1
abundance: .
j_gene: TRBJ2-6
CDR3aa: CASSDRRTSGANVLTF
CDR3nt: TGTGCCAGCAGTGATCGCAGGACATCTGGGGCCAACGTCCTGACTTTC

d_gene: TRBD2
v_gene: TRBV7-2
abundance: .
j_gene: TRBJ2-3
CDR3aa: CASSLGLVVDTQYF
CDR3nt: TGTGCCAGCAGCCTTGGACTAGTGGTGGATACGCAGTATTTT

d_gene: .
v_gene: TRBV18
abundance: .
j_gene: TRBJ2-4
CDR3aa: CASSAGVGNIQYF
CDR3nt: TGTGCCAGCTCCGCCGGGGTAGGGAACATTCAGTACTTC

d_gene: .
v_gene: TRBV19
abundance: .
j_gene: TRBJ2-6
CDR3aa: CASSMGTGGANVLTF
CDR3nt: TGTGCCAGTAGTATGGGGACCGGAGGGGCCAACGTCCTGACTTTC

d_gene: .
v_gene: TRBV19
abundance: .
j_gene: TRBJ2-2
CDR3aa: CASRFVAYTGELFF
CDR3nt: TGTGCCAGTAGATTTGTGGCGTACACCGGGGAGCTGTTTTTT

d_gene: .
v_gene: TRBV29-1
abundance: .
j_gene: TRBJ1-3
CDR3aa: CSVVDPLSGNTIYF
CDR3nt: TGCAGCGTTGTAGACCCCCTCTCTGGAAACACCATATATTTT

d_gene: .
v_gene: TRBV9
abundance: .
j_gene: TRBJ2-3
CDR3aa: CASSVDVSPQYF
CDR3nt: TGTGCCAGCAGCGTAGATGTGAGCCCTCAGTATTTT

d_gene: TRBD1
v_gene: TRBV28
abundance: once
j_gene: TRBJ1-3
CDR3aa: CASSLPSPGGSSGNTIYF
CDR3nt: TGTGCCAGCAGTTTACCCTCGCCAGGGGGCTCGTCTGGAAACACCATATATTTT

d_gene: .
v_gene: TRBV6-1
abundance: .
j_gene: TRBJ1-2
CDR3aa: CASNRIRDPGYTF
CDR3nt: TGTGCCAGCAACAGGATCCGGGACCCAGGCTACACCTTC

d_gene: .
v_gene: TRBV2
abundance: .
j_gene: TRBJ1-4
CDR3aa: CASSAPGRGNEKLFF
CDR3nt: TGTGCCAGCAGTGCCCCCGGAAGGGGAAATGAAAAACTGTTTTTT

d_gene: TRBD2
v_gene: TRBV7-3
abundance: .
j_gene: TRBJ2-2
CDR3aa: CASSPPGLAGAGGELFF
CDR3nt: TGTGCCAGCAGCCCGCCGGGACTAGCGGGAGCGGGCGGGGAGCTGTTTTTT

d_gene: TRBD2
v_gene: TRBV5-6
abundance: .
j_gene: TRBJ2-5
CDR3aa: CASSLEPSGWETQYF
CDR3nt: TGTGCCAGCAGCTTGGAACCTAGCGGGTGGGAGACCCAGTACTTC

d_gene: TRBD2
v_gene: TRBV7-9
abundance: .
j_gene: TRBJ2-1
CDR3aa: CASSFIASGGDEQFF
CDR3nt: TGTGCCAGCAGCTTTATCGCTAGCGGGGGCGATGAGCAGTTCTTC

d_gene: .
v_gene: TRBV7-9
abundance: .
j_gene: TRBJ1-2
CDR3aa: CASSLAGSLANYGYTF
CDR3nt: TGTGCCAGCAGCTTGGCAGGATCATTAGCTAACTATGGCTACACCTTC

d_gene: .
v_gene: TRBV20-1
abundance: .
j_gene: TRBJ1-2
CDR3aa: CSAPLGYGYTF
CDR3nt: TGCAGTGCTCCCTTAGGCTATGGCTACACCTTC

d_gene: .
v_gene: TRBV6-1
abundance: .
j_gene: TRBJ1-2
CDR3aa: CASSEVGVYGYTF
CDR3nt: TGTGCCAGCAGTGAAGTAGGAGTGTATGGCTACACCTTC

d_gene: TRBD2
v_gene: TRBV2
abundance: .
j_gene: TRBJ2-7
CDR3aa: CASSARLAERVYEQYF
CDR3nt: TGTGCCAGCAGTGCGAGACTAGCGGAGAGGGTCTACGAGCAGTACTTC

d_gene: TRBD1
v_gene: TRBV7-3
abundance: .
j_gene: TRBJ2-3
CDR3aa: CASSPGGASTDTQYF
CDR3nt: TGTGCCAGCAGCCCAGGGGGAGCTAGCACAGATACGCAGTATTTT

d_gene: .
v_gene: TRBV6-1
abundance: .
j_gene: TRBJ2-1
CDR3aa: CASRGLTPYNEQFF
CDR3nt: TGTGCCAGCAGGGGGCTGACCCCATACAATGAGCAGTTCTTC

d_gene: .
v_gene: TRBV5-1
abundance: once
j_gene: TRBJ1-4
CDR3aa: CASSPAQGEKLFF
CDR3nt: TGCGCCAGCAGCCCCGCTCAGGGTGAAAAACTGTTTTTT

d_gene: TRBD1
v_gene: TRBV28
abundance: .
j_gene: TRBJ1-2
CDR3aa: CASSFQGQGDYGYTF
CDR3nt: TGTGCCAGCAGTTTCCAAGGACAGGGTGACTATGGCTACACCTTC

d_gene: .
v_gene: TRBV2
abundance: .
j_gene: TRBJ1-3
CDR3aa: CASSGAGRDTIYF
CDR3nt: TGTGCCAGCAGTGGCGCAGGGCGGGACACCATATATTTT

d_gene: .
v_gene: TRBV2
abundance: .
j_gene: TRBJ2-7
CDR3aa: CASTNGGHGAYEQYF
CDR3nt: TGTGCCAGCACCAATGGGGGGCATGGGGCCTACGAGCAGTACTTC